This TCR beta chain was recovered during a study of blood T cell repertoires in COVID-19. CDR3 size: 15 residues. CDR1 is LNHDA, CDR2 SQIVND, per germline (reference sequence). Trimming shortened V by 0 bases and J by 1 base, and 6 bases separated the two germline ends. The data were produced by immunoSEQ multiplex PCR, yet TCRdb's version contains in-frame clones alone and is incomplete. The sample has some 460,000 clones; 70% to 90% are singletons. The material sequenced was PBMCs or T cells enriched from blood (not recorded which). This TCR came from a woman aged 18-35 years with acute COVID-19. The chain employs TRBV19 and TRBJ2-2, with D possibly being TRBD1 (5 bases). CDR3 nucleotide sequence: TGTGCCAGTAGTATAGACGGACAGAACACCGGGGAGCTGTTTTTT. Protein: CASSIDGQNTGELFF.